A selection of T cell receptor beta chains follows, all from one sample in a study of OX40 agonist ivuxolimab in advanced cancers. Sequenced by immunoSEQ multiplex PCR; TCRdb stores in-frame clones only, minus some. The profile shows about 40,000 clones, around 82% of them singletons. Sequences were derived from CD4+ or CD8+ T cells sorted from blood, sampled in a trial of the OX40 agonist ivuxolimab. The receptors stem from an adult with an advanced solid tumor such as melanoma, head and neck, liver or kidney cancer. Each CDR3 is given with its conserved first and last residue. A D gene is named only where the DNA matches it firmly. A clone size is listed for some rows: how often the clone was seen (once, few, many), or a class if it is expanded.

CDR3nt: TGTGCCAGCAGCCGGGACAGGGGAAGCAATCAGCCCCAGCATTTT
CDR3aa: CASSRDRGSNQPQHF
d_gene: TRBD1
j_gene: TRBJ1-5
len: 15
v_gene: TRBV5-6
abundance: NA

CDR3nt: TGTGCCAGCAGCTTAGGGACAGGGGGCTATTCCGGGGAGCTGTTTTTT
CDR3aa: CASSLGTGGYSGELFF
d_gene: TRBD1
j_gene: TRBJ2-2
len: 16
v_gene: TRBV7-2
abundance: NA

CDR3nt: TGTGCCAGCAGCTCACGCCCTGGGGTTTACGAGCAGTACTTC
CDR3aa: CASSSRPGVYEQYF
d_gene: NA
j_gene: TRBJ2-7
len: 14
v_gene: TRBV7-8
abundance: NA

CDR3nt: TGTGCCAGTAGTATTAGTAATGAGCAGTTCTTC
CDR3aa: CASSISNEQFF
d_gene: NA
j_gene: TRBJ2-1
len: 11
v_gene: TRBV19
abundance: NA

CDR3nt: TGTGCCAGCTGTGTTAGAGGACAGGGCTACAATGAGCAGTTCTTC
CDR3aa: CASCVRGQGYNEQFF
d_gene: TRBD1
j_gene: TRBJ2-1
len: 15
v_gene: TRBV6-1
abundance: NA

CDR3nt: TGCGCCAGCAGCCAGTTCCCAGGGTACACTGAAGCTTTCTTT
CDR3aa: CASSQFPGYTEAFF
d_gene: NA
j_gene: TRBJ1-1
len: 14
v_gene: TRBV7-2
abundance: NA

CDR3nt: TGTGCCAGCAGCCCGCGGGACAGGGGGCGCGGGGAGCAGTACTTC
CDR3aa: CASSPRDRGRGEQYF
d_gene: TRBD1
j_gene: TRBJ2-7
len: 15
v_gene: TRBV13
abundance: NA

CDR3nt: TGTGCCAGCAGTTTTGACAGGGCCTACGAGCAGTACTTC
CDR3aa: CASSFDRAYEQYF
d_gene: TRBD1
j_gene: TRBJ2-7
len: 13
v_gene: TRBV7-9
abundance: NA

CDR3nt: TGTGCCATCAGTGAGATAGGACTAGCGGCCTCTAGCACAGATACGCAGTATTTT
CDR3aa: CAISEIGLAASSTDTQYF
d_gene: TRBD2
j_gene: TRBJ2-3
len: 18
v_gene: TRBV10-3
abundance: NA

CDR3nt: TGTGCCAGCAGTCCGATAACTGGACAAAGTCGGGCCAACGTCCTGACTTTC
CDR3aa: CASSPITGQSRANVLTF
d_gene: NA
j_gene: TRBJ2-6
len: 17
v_gene: TRBV25-1
abundance: NA

CDR3nt: TGTGCCAGCAGCTCGAGGACAGGACGGGACTATGGCTACACCTTC
CDR3aa: CASSSRTGRDYGYTF
d_gene: TRBD1
j_gene: TRBJ1-2
len: 15
v_gene: TRBV7-8
abundance: NA

CDR3nt: TGTGCCAGCAGCGCGTCCCCAACTAATGAAAAACTGTTTTTT
CDR3aa: CASSASPTNEKLFF
d_gene: NA
j_gene: TRBJ1-4
len: 14
v_gene: TRBV7-6
abundance: NA

CDR3nt: TGTGCCAGCAGCGCAGGACCGAGGATCGGAGCTTTCTTT
CDR3aa: CASSAGPRIGAFF
d_gene: NA
j_gene: TRBJ1-1
len: 13
v_gene: TRBV2
abundance: NA

CDR3nt: TGTGCCAGCAGCTTCCTTGAGGCTCCGAGCTCCTACAATGAGCAGTTCTTC
CDR3aa: CASSFLEAPSSYNEQFF
d_gene: NA
j_gene: TRBJ2-1
len: 17
v_gene: TRBV7-8
abundance: NA

CDR3nt: TGTGCCAGCGCTTCCCGGACAGGACCCTATGGCTACACCTTC
CDR3aa: CASASRTGPYGYTF
d_gene: TRBD1
j_gene: TRBJ1-2
len: 14
v_gene: TRBV2
abundance: NA

CDR3nt: TGTGCCAGCACCCCAACTGTTGGCAGTGGCTACACCTTC
CDR3aa: CASTPTVGSGYTF
d_gene: NA
j_gene: TRBJ1-2
len: 13
v_gene: TRBV9
abundance: NA

CDR3nt: TGTGCCAGCTCTCCACAGCTCAATAATGAAAAACTGTTTTTT
CDR3aa: CASSPQLNNEKLFF
d_gene: NA
j_gene: TRBJ1-4
len: 14
v_gene: TRBV18
abundance: medium-sized

CDR3nt: TGTGCCAGCATTTATGACAGGGGAGGAGCAGAGACCCAGTACTTC
CDR3aa: CASIYDRGGAETQYF
d_gene: TRBD1
j_gene: TRBJ2-5
len: 15
v_gene: TRBV2
abundance: NA

CDR3nt: TGTGCCAGTAGTATGTTGAAGCGGGATTACAATGAGCAGTTCTTC
CDR3aa: CASSMLKRDYNEQFF
d_gene: TRBD2
j_gene: TRBJ2-1
len: 15
v_gene: TRBV19
abundance: NA

CDR3nt: TGCGCCAGCAGCCAATCTAAGAGGATCGACCTCTACGAGCAGTACTTC
CDR3aa: CASSQSKRIDLYEQYF
d_gene: NA
j_gene: TRBJ2-7
len: 16
v_gene: TRBV4-3
abundance: NA

CDR3nt: TGTGCCAGCAGCTCTGCCGACTTTTGGGGCTACACCTTC
CDR3aa: CASSSADFWGYTF
d_gene: NA
j_gene: TRBJ1-2
len: 13
v_gene: TRBV5-4
abundance: once

CDR3nt: TGTGCCAGCAGCTTGGTGCTAGCGGGAGGGCAATCCTACAATGAGCAGTTCTTC
CDR3aa: CASSLVLAGGQSYNEQFF
d_gene: TRBD2
j_gene: TRBJ2-1
len: 18
v_gene: TRBV5-8
abundance: once

CDR3nt: TGTGCCAGCAGCTTAGGGCGTTTGGGAGAGACCCAGTACTTC
CDR3aa: CASSLGRLGETQYF
d_gene: NA
j_gene: TRBJ2-5
len: 14
v_gene: TRBV11-2
abundance: NA

CDR3nt: TGTGCCAGCAGCTTAGTTCGTCTTGGGGTGGGGGACACTGAAGCTTTCTTT
CDR3aa: CASSLVRLGVGDTEAFF
d_gene: NA
j_gene: TRBJ1-1
len: 17
v_gene: TRBV7-2
abundance: once

CDR3nt: TGTGCCAGCAGCCTAGGGGGCAGGACCGGGGAGCTGTTTTTT
CDR3aa: CASSLGGRTGELFF
d_gene: TRBD1
j_gene: TRBJ2-2
len: 14
v_gene: TRBV11-2
abundance: NA

CDR3nt: TGTGCCAGCAGCTTACAGGGTGGGAACTATGGCTACACCTTC
CDR3aa: CASSLQGGNYGYTF
d_gene: NA
j_gene: TRBJ1-2
len: 14
v_gene: TRBV5-4
abundance: NA

CDR3nt: TGTGCCAGCAGCACGGGGGACATGGGGAATGAAAAACTGTTTTTT
CDR3aa: CASSTGDMGNEKLFF
d_gene: NA
j_gene: TRBJ1-4
len: 15
v_gene: TRBV9
abundance: NA

CDR3nt: TGTGCCAGCAGCCGAGCCGGGACTAGCGGGAGCGGCGGGACCCAGTACTTC
CDR3aa: CASSRAGTSGSGGTQYF
d_gene: TRBD2
j_gene: TRBJ2-5
len: 17
v_gene: TRBV11-2
abundance: NA